This TCR beta chain was identified during a study of patients and donors after allogeneic stem cell transplantation (TCRdb year 2020). On this clonotype itself: The antigen it binds to is not known. No clone much larger than this one lies a single base away; base qualities are absent.

V is pared back by 3 bases and J by 6 bases, with 9 bases lying between the germline termini. The CDR3 sequence holds 13 residues, the cysteine and phenylalanine included. Left in the record is the CDR3 DNA by itself, 39 bases read in frame from the first base. Libraries were made using RT-PCR. The instrument given in TCRdb is NextSeq 550. Using fastp at Q25 and MiXCR, TCRdb reprocessed the public reads and kept productive beta chains. Under each unique CDR3 protein, matching rows form one entry showing the most common genes and DNA. In this sample the table shows 920,000 or so distinct CDR3 sequences, 18% of which occur a single time. In total, the top ten clones hold around 6% of the sample.

The chain links TRBV12-3 or TRBV12-4 with TRBJ2-4; TRBD1 is possibly the D segment (6 matching bases). This TCR was recovered from a human donor who was either an allogeneic HSCT recipient or a stem cell or donor lymphocyte infusion donor (not recorded which). It is not recorded whose cells these are; they may come from a transplant donor. Sequencing used blood, either unsorted or a sorted T cell fraction (not recorded which). For the CDR3, the sequence is CASSLGAVNIQYF. The bases are TGTGCCAGCAGTTTGGGGGCAGTAAACATTCAGTACTTC.